This T cell receptor (beta chain) originates from a study of cytomegalovirus exposure and HLA in healthy donors. The CDR3 is made up of 15 amino acids. V gave up 5 bases and J gave up 0 bases; unmatched junction bases: 7. The germline gives CDR1 MNHEY, CDR2 SVGAGI. PCR used 60 Vbeta primers and 13 Jbeta primers. Sequencing used immunoSEQ multiplex PCR; TCRdb keeps in-frame clones, though not all of them. Here the sample spans fewer than 200,000 clones, 80% to 90% being singletons. Study findings and constraints: Previously analyzed data showed that most TCR beta V segments were productive at a frequency of about 87% or about 30%. Immune exposure was documented only through CMV serostatus. A later analysis reported that several of the most significant clusters appeared to be linked to common viral pathogens, among them Epstein-Barr virus. The authors enumerated some 160 TCR beta chains as linked to cytomegalovirus.

As concerns this clone: Its antigen remains unknown.

The V gene is TRBV6-5, the J gene TRBJ2-7; TRBD1 matches 7 bases. This sequence was found in a woman in her fifties or sixties in good health and CMV-seronegative. Sequenced material: PBMCs. CDR3 loop: CASSHLTGPSYEQYF. CDR3 nucleotide sequence: TGTGCCAGCAGTCATCTGACAGGGCCCTCCTACGAGCAGTACTTC.